The T cell receptor (beta chain) under discussion was sequenced for a study of blood T cell repertoires in COVID-19. Study overall: COVID-19 samples collected from the United States, Italy and Spain covered acute and convalescent phases. Sample material is recorded as cDNA or gDNA derived from T cells, B-cell-depleted T cells, or PBMCs.

In the original workflow: Reference gene primer amplification in the assay estimated nucleated cell counts. Repertoires were generated with immunoSEQ multiplex PCR, while TCRdb's copy carries only in-frame clones and drops some. V and J calls plus clone size are reproduced from that table; the DNA served to infer D and trimming. This table has fewer than 250,000 clones, around 85% appearing once. This clone was detected only once. The CDR3 has 12 amino acids. Germline V gene sequence: CDR1 KGHDR, CDR2 SFDVKD. V dropped 7 bases and J dropped 2 bases, with 5 bases sitting between them. The origin of this receptor is a woman aged 45-59 years with acute or convalescent COVID-19. Sequencing was done on a sample of peripheral blood. The V and J genes are TRBV24-1 and TRBJ1-5, with a weak D call TRBD1 (5 bases). The CDR3 spells CATSRGNQPQHF. The CDR3 DNA sequence: TGTGCCACCAGCAGGGGCAATCAGCCCCAGCATTTT.